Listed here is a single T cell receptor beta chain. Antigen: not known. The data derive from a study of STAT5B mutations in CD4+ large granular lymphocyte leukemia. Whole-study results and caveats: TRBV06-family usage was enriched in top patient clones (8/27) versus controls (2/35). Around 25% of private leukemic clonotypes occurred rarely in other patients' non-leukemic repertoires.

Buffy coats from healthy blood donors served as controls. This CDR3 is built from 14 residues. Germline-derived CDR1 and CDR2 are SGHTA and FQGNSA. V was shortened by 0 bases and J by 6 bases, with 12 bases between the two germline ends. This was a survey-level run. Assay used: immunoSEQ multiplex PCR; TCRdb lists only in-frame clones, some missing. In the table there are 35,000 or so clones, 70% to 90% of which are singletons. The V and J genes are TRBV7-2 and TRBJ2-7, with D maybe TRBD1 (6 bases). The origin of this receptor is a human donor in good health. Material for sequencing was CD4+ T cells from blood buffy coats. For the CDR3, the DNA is TGTGCCAGCAGCTTAGCGGGACAACGCTCCGAGCAGTACTTC. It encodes CASSLAGQRSEQYF.